Given below is one T cell receptor beta chain in context. The clone's antigen remains unknown. No base-level quality is on record; no much larger clone is a single base apart. The library relied on the immunoSEQ multiplex PCR assay. To provide template for TCR sequencing, every sample had RNA extracted and reverse transcribed into cDNA. SuperScript III was used for first-strand cDNA synthesis, primed with a 2:1 mix of oligo-dT and random hexamers. A synthetic immune receptor repertoire was used to assess amplification bias, and residual bias was removed computationally. The original methods were these. Raw reads were preprocessed to remove errors, and CDR3 was defined by IMGT conventions from the conserved cysteine to phenylalanine. Clonality was computed by normalizing Shannon entropy by log2 of the number of productive unique TCRs and subtracting the result from 1. Whether each scalp clone was CD4 or CD8 was inferred by checking scalp TCRbeta sequences against the CD4 and CD8 repertoires from sorted blood. This is the immuneACCESS table as TCRdb keeps it, with only in-frame sequences that have V and J called. A part of the clones is gone; compared with another copy, unresolved V genes explain less than half, and the rest is unexplained. V, J and clone size were drawn from that table, and D and trimming were deduced from the DNA. For this sample the table gives almost 250,000 clones, of which around 67% were detected only once. Jointly, the top ten make up about 1.3% of the sample.

Relative to germline, V is 3 bases shorter and J is 12 bases shorter, with 20 bases between their ends. The germline V gene (reference sequence) provides CDR1 MNHEY and CDR2 SMNVEV. Inclusive of the bounding cysteine and phenylalanine, the CDR3 is 14 residues long. Kept here is only the CDR3 DNA, which spans 42 bases and is read in frame from base 1. This sample stems from a study of CD8+ T cells in alopecia areata (dated by TCRdb to the late 2010s). The study in broad terms: The treated patients took part in an open-label pilot trial in which moderate-to-severe alopecia areata was treated with oral tofacitinib at 5 to 10 mg twice daily. Human TCRbeta sequencing covered scalp tissue and sorted CD4+ and CD8+ peripheral blood T cells from patchy and totalis/universalis alopecia areata patients and healthy controls. Patients received tofacitinib for 6 to 18 months and were then followed off drug for 6 months to check for delayed response and recurrence. The RNA source kit depended on sample type: the PAXgene miRNA kit for fixed scalp, the miRNeasy kit for PBMCs, and the RNeasy kit for mouse skin. The study used high-throughput TCRbeta sequencing to examine T cell clonal expansion in alopecia areata, in both the C3H/HeJ mouse model and human patients. Scalp clonality was compared among normal scalp (n=4), patchy alopecia areata scalp (n=8), and alopecia totalis/universalis scalp (n=8). Patients on tofacitinib were biopsied at baseline and after 4 and 24 weeks of treatment, and several of the patients also had a later scalp biopsy. Amplification of TCRbeta CDR3 regions was done by immunoSEQ multiplex PCR using 35 Vbeta forward primers and 13 Jbeta reverse primers.

Read against the paper, the sample's time point label means: baseline before oral tofacitinib. From alopecia areata patients, peripheral blood was collected along with lesional scalp punch biopsies. PBMCs were isolated by density centrifugation and stained for CD3, CD4 and CD8, and CD4+ and CD8+ T cells were sorted on a FACSAria. Overall study results and their limits: Compared with mice, TCR sequences shared between patients were less clear, possibly partly because of HLA diversity across the patient population. Resident alphabeta T cells in normal human skin are also sequenced, complicating scalp TCR repertoire analysis, unlike mouse skin dominated by gammadelta T cells. Higher clonality and more expanded CD8+ clones were observed in lesional scalp than in normal scalp, particularly in alopecia totalis/universalis, a finding suggestive of antigenic drive.

The sequences come from CD4+ T cells sorted from blood, collected at week 0. The V gene is TRBV27 and the J gene is TRBJ1-2, with no confident D gene call. This clonotype was sampled from a human donor with alopecia areata. CDR3 reads: CASSFDSGSSSHTF. The DNA sequence follows: TGTGCCAGCAGTTTCGATTCCGGCAGCTCTTCCCACACCTTC.